This TCR beta chain comes out of a study of regulatory and conventional T cells in RAG deficiency. In its sample, this clone was seen a few times. The data were produced by immunoSEQ multiplex PCR, yet TCRdb's version contains in-frame clones alone and is incomplete. The table includes about 9,400 clones, roughly 90% detected once. With 5 bases clipped from V and 8 bases from J, the junction kept 6 bases outside the gene matches. This CDR3 contains 15 residues. The V gene's germline CDR1 is SEHNR and CDR2 FQNEAQ (reference sequence). Blood CD4+ CD25-high CD127-low regulatory T cells supplied the genomic DNA template. The data were also submitted as part of a second study, on regulatory T cells. From that study: The primer mix had 52 TRBV and 13 TRBJ primers.

The TCR was taken from a human donor in good health. The V call is TRBV7-9, the J call TRBJ2-1, with TRBD2 identical over 13 bases. The specimen was Tregs sorted from blood. The CDR3 is CASSRGTSGIDEQFF. The CDR3 DNA is TGTGCCAGCAGCCGAGGGACTAGCGGGATCGATGAGCAGTTCTTC.